This T cell receptor (beta chain) was sequenced in a study of chemoradiotherapy in HPV16-positive cancers. Clones were sequenced by immunoSEQ multiplex PCR, and TCRdb holds only the in-frame ones, with some missing. This repertoire shows some 2,000 clones, around 89% found once; its top ten account for around 3%. General study findings and limits: Candidate HPV-specific clones and E7-related TCR motifs grew in tumor during treatment. Better recurrence-free survival went with HPV-responsive T-cell expansion in HPV16-positive patients.

Repertoires were sampled repeatedly during chemoradiotherapy. CDR1 and CDR2 from the germline V gene are SGDLS and YYNGEE. The CDR3 loop spans 16 amino acids. With 3 bases removed from V and 6 bases from J, the gap between germline ends came to 18 bases. This clone is a singleton in its sample. The antigen remains unidentified. The sequence was obtained from a human donor with HPV-associated anogenital cancer. This chain connects TRBV9 to TRBJ1-4, with a tentative D call TRBD1 (6 bases). The sequenced sample was tumor tissue, obtained from a patient who underwent chemoradiotherapy. CDR3 DNA sequence: TGTGCCAGCAGCGAGGGGGGGGGAGGTTATGATGAAAAACTGTTTTTT. It translates to CASSEGGGGYDEKLFF.